Presented here are 20 T cell receptor beta chains from one specimen sequenced in a study of STAT3 mutations in large granular lymphocyte leukemia. Only in-frame clones appear in the TCRdb table, and some are missing; sequencing was by immunoSEQ multiplex PCR. The table has roughly 5,900 clones, approximately 88% seen once. The antigens of these receptors remain unknown. Findings and limits, study-wide: In T-cell large granular lymphocyte leukemia, about half of patients showed multiple immunodominant subclonotypes.

The sample was PBMCs. Receptors originate from a human donor with T large granular lymphocyte leukemia. Some clones in this sample may be carry-over from other donors' samples.

The V and J genes are TRBV6-5 and TRBJ1-2; a weak D match, TRBD1 (6 bases). This CDR3 region has 14 residues. Germline CDR1 is MNHEY and CDR2 is SVGAGI. Trimming took 0 bases from V and 8 from J, leaving 13 bases between them. For the CDR3, the DNA is TGTGCCAGCAGTTACTCTAATACAGGGTACGGCTACACCTTC. Translated, it gives CASSYSNTGYGYTF.

This clone was counted a single time. V and J are TRBV6-1 and TRBJ2-3, with 13 bases fitting TRBD2. The CDR3 runs to 15 residues. Trimming took 6 bases from V and 4 from J; bases not matched to a gene: 4. CDR1 MNHNS and CDR2 SASEGT come from the germline V gene. CDR3 nucleotide sequence: TGTGCCAGCAGACCACTAGCGGGAGGGGCAGATACGCAGTATTTT. Encoded protein: CASRPLAGGADTQYF.

The V gene is TRBV6-5, the J gene TRBJ1-6, with D possibly being TRBD1 (5 bases). There are 15 residues in the CDR3. The germline V gene has CDR1 MNHEY and CDR2 SVGAGI. V was trimmed by 3 bases and J by 8 bases, leaving 14 bases between them. CDR3 residues: CASSYTNGAYSPLHF. For the CDR3, the DNA is TGTGCCAGCAGTTATACGAACGGGGCCTATTCACCCCTCCACTTT.

V is TRBV7-2 and J is TRBJ1-5, with TRBD1 matching 7 bases. The CDR3 has 13 amino acids. CDR1 and CDR2 (germline): SGHTA, FQGNSA. V lost 5 bases to trimming and J lost 6 bases; unmatched junction nucleotides: 4. CDR3 region: CASSRQGSQPQHF. CDR3 nucleotide sequence: TGTGCCAGCAGCAGACAGGGCAGTCAGCCCCAGCATTTT.

The chain has TRBV5-8 and TRBJ2-1, with D uncertain. Germline-derived CDR1 and CDR2 are SGHTS and YDEGEE. This CDR3 has 11 amino acids. Trimming removed 1 base from V and 6 bases from J, with 2 bases in between. In nucleotides, the CDR3 is TGTGCCAGCAGCTTGATCAATGAGCAGTTCTTC. Amino acids: CASSLINEQFF.

V and J are TRBV4-1 and TRBJ1-6, with D hard to call. CDR1 is MGHRA, CDR2 YSYEKL, per germline. Trimming removed 4 bases from V and 6 bases from J, with 10 bases in between. This CDR3 has 14 residues. CDR3 in amino acids: CASSPLNGNSPLHF. The CDR3 region has the DNA TGCGCCAGCAGCCCCTTAAACGGTAATTCACCCCTCCACTTT.

The chain recombines TRBV29-1 with TRBJ2-3; D is possibly TRBD1 (5 bases). Between the trimmed V and J ends, which lost 5 bases and 4 bases, there was a span of 16 bases. Germline values: CDR1 SQVTM, CDR2 ANQGSEA. The CDR3 totals 14 residues. Written as DNA, the CDR3 is TGCAGCGTTAGAGGAAGGGGCCAGGCAGATACGCAGTATTTT. Residues: CSVRGRGQADTQYF.

This clone was seen a few times. CDR3 coding DNA: TGTGCCAGCAGCTGGGTCGCTAGTGTCACCGGGGAGCTGTTTTTT. Its protein product is CASSWVASVTGELFF. V gene TRBV7-2 combines with J gene TRBJ2-2; no reliable D call. Trimming pared 4 bases from V and 4 bases from J, leaving 13 bases between. Germline CDR1 is SGHTA and CDR2 is FQGNSA. This CDR3 spans 15 amino acids.

The chain carries TRBV2 and TRBJ2-5; D not resolved. Germline V gene lookup returns CDR1 SNHLY and CDR2 FYNNEI. The length of the CDR3 is 14 residues. The V and J ends lost 7 bases and 3 bases respectively, with 15 bases between them. The CDR3 region is CASKEWQKKETQYF. The CDR3 nucleotides are TGTGCCAGCAAGGAATGGCAAAAAAAAGAGACCCAGTACTTC.

The rearrangement uses TRBV7-9 and TRBJ2-5; D gene uncertain. The V end was cut by 4 bases, the J end by 1 base, with 13 bases between. Germline V gives CDR1 SEHNR, CDR2 FQNEAQ (reference sequence). The CDR3 extends over 15 amino acids. The CDR3 DNA follows: TGTGCCAGCAGCTCGTTCCAGGAATCCCAAGAGACCCAGTACTTC. Residues: CASSSFQESQETQYF.

The V gene is TRBV6-1, the J gene TRBJ1-2; the D gene is possibly TRBD1 (5 bases). V gave up 2 bases and J gave up 5 bases, with 9 bases separating them. The length of the CDR3 is 13 residues. Germline values: CDR1 MNHNS, CDR2 SASEGT. This chain's CDR3 is CASSESGLYGYTF. The DNA for the CDR3 is TGTGCCAGCAGTGAATCAGGGCTGTATGGCTACACCTTC.

This chain joins TRBV5-4 and TRBJ1-1; no clear D. V gave up 4 bases and J gave up 5 bases, with 12 bases separating them. The length of the CDR3 is 13 residues. In germline, CDR1 is SGHNT, CDR2 YYREEE (reference sequence). The CDR3: CASSGSQVTEAFF. CDR3 nucleotides: TGTGCCAGCAGCGGATCTCAGGTGACTGAAGCTTTCTTT.

V usage is TRBV5-1 and J usage is TRBJ2-2; D is unclear. Trimming pared 0 bases from V and 6 bases from J, leaving 6 bases between. Germline V gene lookup returns CDR1 SGHRS and CDR2 YFSETQ. The CDR3 is 13 residues long. The CDR3 nucleotides are TGCGCCAGCAGCTTGGATCGGCCCGGGGAGCTGTTTTTT. The encoded protein is CASSLDRPGELFF.

The chain joins TRBV7-2 to TRBJ2-3; maybe TRBD1 (7 bases). The CDR3 runs 16 residues. Germline CDR1 is SGHTA and CDR2 is FQGNSA. V was shortened by 2 bases and J by 3 bases, with 15 bases between the two germline ends. The CDR3: CASSLRELTGTDTQYF. CDR3 in DNA: TGTGCCAGCAGCTTACGGGAGTTGACAGGGACAGATACGCAGTATTTT.

The rearrangement uses TRBV2 and TRBJ1-2; D might be TRBD1 (6 bases). The V and J ends lost 6 bases and 7 bases respectively, with 15 bases between them. This CDR3 contains 13 residues. The germline gives CDR1 SNHLY, CDR2 FYNNEI. CDR3 amino acids: CASSGDRLSGYTF. In nucleotides, the CDR3 is TGTGCCAGCAGCGGCGACAGGTTATCTGGCTACACCTTC.

The chain combines TRBV28 with TRBJ2-7; D is uncertain. CDR3 length: 15 residues. V dropped 6 bases and J dropped 0 bases, with 15 bases sitting between them. Germline V gene lookup returns CDR1 MDHEN and CDR2 SYDVKM. CDR3 nucleotides: TGTGCCAGCAGACCCGACCAGGCCTACTCCTACGAGCAGTACTTC. It encodes CASRPDQAYSYEQYF.

The J gene is TRBJ2-3, the V gene TRBV5-1; D perhaps matches TRBD2 (7 bases). Trimming cost V 0 bases and J 10 bases, with 21 bases left between them. The CDR3 is 16 residues long. Germline V CDR1 and CDR2: SGHRS, YFSETQ. The CDR3 spells CASSLGGLQGGDSQYF. CDR3 DNA: TGCGCCAGCAGCTTGGGCGGACTACAGGGAGGGGATTCGCAGTATTTT.

This chain links TRBV7-2 with TRBJ1-1; TRBD1 is a possible D gene (5 bases). V was trimmed by 2 bases and J by 3 bases, leaving 7 bases between them. This CDR3 has 13 amino acids. CDR1 and CDR2 (germline): SGHTA, FQGNSA. CDR3 protein: CASSLRGDTEAFF. The CDR3, as DNA: TGTGCCAGCAGCTTAAGGGGTGACACTGAAGCTTTCTTT.

Only one count was recorded for this clone. V and J are TRBV29-1 and TRBJ1-2; D unresolved. CDR1 is SQVTM, CDR2 ANQGSEA, per germline. CDR3 length: 13 amino acids. With 7 bases removed from V and 2 bases from J, the gap between germline ends came to 14 bases. In DNA, the CDR3 is TGCAGCGCCACCACCAGCCAGAACTATGGCTACACCTTC. This gives the protein CSATTSQNYGYTF.

This clone was found once. J is TRBJ1-5 and V is TRBV19; perhaps TRBD1 as D (5 bases). The CDR3 runs to 16 residues. Per germline, CDR1 LNHDA and CDR2 SQIVND (reference sequence). The V gene lost 4 bases and the J gene lost 0 bases, with 13 bases spanning the gap. The CDR3 sequence is CASSTGISYSNQPQHF. CDR3 sequence (DNA): TGTGCCAGTAGTACAGGGATAAGTTATAGCAATCAGCCCCAGCATTTT.